This TCR beta chain was documented in a study of spatial heterogeneity in lung cancer. Time point here: blood at routine non-recurrence follow-up after resection. Frozen PBMC, nontumor lung or tumor provided whole RNA, which was sequenced unsorted. TCRdb itself ran the 5' RACE reads through MiXCR, one entry per CDR3 protein. The sample includes about 120,000 distinct CDR3 sequences, more than 10% of them seen just once. The germline V gene has CDR1 SGHVS and CDR2 FQNEAQ. Trimming shortened V by 0 bases and J by 4 bases, and 9 bases separated the two germline ends. This CDR3 region has 15 residues. The source is a male donor with early-stage non-small cell lung cancer. The chain has TRBV7-8 and TRBJ2-2; D is perhaps TRBD1 (5 bases). Sequences were derived from PBMCs, sampled at follow-up. This chain's CDR3 is CASSLARGFTGELFF. In DNA form, the CDR3 reads TGTGCCAGCAGCTTAGCAAGGGGATTCACCGGGGAGCTGTTTTTT.